The present T cell receptor beta chain was sequenced within a study of T cell repertoires in cytomegalovirus infection. Study summary: Matching HLA type and CMV infection were both indicated by public TCR beta signatures.

The CDR3 extends over 15 amino acids. The germline V gene encodes CDR1 MDHEN and CDR2 SYDVKM. Germline trimming cut 6 bases from V and 3 bases from J; bases unmatched to any gene: 8. TCRdb recomputed calls from the reads with MiXCR, one row per CDR3 protein. The sample yields around 240,000 distinct CDR3 sequences, about 20% seen once. The sequencing input was CD8+ T cells from PBMCs. J is TRBJ2-7 and V is TRBV28, with TRBD1 identical over 10 bases. The clonotype originates from a human donor in good health (CMV status not recorded). Some clones in this sample may be carry-over from other donors' samples. CDR3 region: CASSRRQGALYEQYF. CDR3 nucleotides: TGTGCCAGCAGCCGGAGACAGGGGGCGCTCTACGAGCAGTACTTC.